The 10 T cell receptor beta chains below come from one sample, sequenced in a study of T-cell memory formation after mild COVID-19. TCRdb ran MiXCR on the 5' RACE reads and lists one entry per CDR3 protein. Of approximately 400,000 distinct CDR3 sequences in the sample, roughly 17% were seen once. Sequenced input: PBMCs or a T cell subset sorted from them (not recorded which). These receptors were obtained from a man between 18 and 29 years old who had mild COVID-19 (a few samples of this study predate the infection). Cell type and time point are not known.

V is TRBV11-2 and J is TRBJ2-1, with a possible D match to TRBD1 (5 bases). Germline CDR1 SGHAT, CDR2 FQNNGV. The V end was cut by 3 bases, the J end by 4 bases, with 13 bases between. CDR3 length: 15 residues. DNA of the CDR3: TGTGCCAGCAGCTTTAGGGGCAATTTATACAATGAGCAGTTCTTC. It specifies CASSFRGNLYNEQFF.

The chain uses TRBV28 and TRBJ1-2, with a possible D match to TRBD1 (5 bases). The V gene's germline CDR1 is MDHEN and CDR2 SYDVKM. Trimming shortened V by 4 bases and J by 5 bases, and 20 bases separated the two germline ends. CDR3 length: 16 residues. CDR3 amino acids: CASSSRQWTRDYGYTF. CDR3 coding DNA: TGTGCCAGCAGTTCCCGACAGTGGACTCGGGATTATGGCTACACCTTC.

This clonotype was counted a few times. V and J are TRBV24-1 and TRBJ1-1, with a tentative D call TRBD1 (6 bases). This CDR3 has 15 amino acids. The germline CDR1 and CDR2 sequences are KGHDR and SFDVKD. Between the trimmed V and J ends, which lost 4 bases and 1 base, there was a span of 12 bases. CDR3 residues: CATSDHTQGNTEAFF. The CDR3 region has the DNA TGTGCCACCAGTGACCATACACAGGGGAACACTGAAGCTTTCTTT.

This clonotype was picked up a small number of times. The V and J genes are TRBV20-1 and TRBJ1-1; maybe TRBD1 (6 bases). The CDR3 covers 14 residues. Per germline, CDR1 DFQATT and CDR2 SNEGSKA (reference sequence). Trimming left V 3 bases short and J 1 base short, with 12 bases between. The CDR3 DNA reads TGCAGTGCTAGTGATGACAGGAGGAACACTGAAGCTTTCTTT. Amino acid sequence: CSASDDRRNTEAFF.

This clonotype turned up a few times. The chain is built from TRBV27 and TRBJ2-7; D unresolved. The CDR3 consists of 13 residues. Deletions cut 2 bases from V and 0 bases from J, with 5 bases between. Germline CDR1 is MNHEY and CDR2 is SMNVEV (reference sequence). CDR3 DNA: TGTGCCAGCAGTTTAGCCGTCTCCTACGAGCAGTACTTC. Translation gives CASSLAVSYEQYF.

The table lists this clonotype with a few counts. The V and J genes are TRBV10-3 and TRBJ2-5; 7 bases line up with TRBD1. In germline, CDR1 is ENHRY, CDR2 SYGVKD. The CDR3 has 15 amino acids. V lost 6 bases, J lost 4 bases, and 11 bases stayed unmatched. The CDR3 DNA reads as TGTGCCATCAGGGATCCTCGGGCAGGGGGAGAGACCCAGTACTTC. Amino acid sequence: CAIRDPRAGGETQYF.

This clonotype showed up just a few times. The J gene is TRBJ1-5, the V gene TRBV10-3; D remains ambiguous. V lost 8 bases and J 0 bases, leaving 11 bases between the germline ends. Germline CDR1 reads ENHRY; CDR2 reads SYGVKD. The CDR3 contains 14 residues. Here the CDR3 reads CAIGEVYSNQPQHF. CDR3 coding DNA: TGTGCCATCGGCGAGGTTTATAGCAATCAGCCCCAGCATTTT.

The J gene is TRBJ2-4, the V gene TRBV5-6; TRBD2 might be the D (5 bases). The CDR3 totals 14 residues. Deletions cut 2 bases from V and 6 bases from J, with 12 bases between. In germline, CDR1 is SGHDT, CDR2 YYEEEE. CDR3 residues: CASSFGIGGNIQYF. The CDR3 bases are TGTGCCAGCAGCTTCGGGATTGGAGGAAACATTCAGTACTTC.

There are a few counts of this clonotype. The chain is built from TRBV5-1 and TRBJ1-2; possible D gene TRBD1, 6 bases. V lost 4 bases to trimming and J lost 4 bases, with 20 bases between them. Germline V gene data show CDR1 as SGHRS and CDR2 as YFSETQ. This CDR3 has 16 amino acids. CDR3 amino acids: CASSSGGTNPSYGYTF. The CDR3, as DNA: TGCGCCAGCAGCAGCGGTGGGACAAATCCTTCCTATGGCTACACCTTC.

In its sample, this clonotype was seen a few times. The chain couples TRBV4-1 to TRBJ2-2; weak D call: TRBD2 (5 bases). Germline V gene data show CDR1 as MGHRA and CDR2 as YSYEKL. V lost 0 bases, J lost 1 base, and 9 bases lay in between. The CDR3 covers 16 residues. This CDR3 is CASSQELVLNTGELFF. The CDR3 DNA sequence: TGCGCCAGCAGCCAAGAACTAGTACTGAACACCGGGGAGCTGTTTTTT.